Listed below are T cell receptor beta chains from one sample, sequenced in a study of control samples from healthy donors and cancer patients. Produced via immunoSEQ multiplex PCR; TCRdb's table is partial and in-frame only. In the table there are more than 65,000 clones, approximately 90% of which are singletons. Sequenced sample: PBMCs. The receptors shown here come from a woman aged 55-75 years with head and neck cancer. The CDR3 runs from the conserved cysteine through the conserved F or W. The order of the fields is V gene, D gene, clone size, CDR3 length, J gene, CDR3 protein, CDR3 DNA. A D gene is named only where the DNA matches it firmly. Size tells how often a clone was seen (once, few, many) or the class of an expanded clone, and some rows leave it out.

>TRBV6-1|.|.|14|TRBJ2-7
CASSEQGESYEQYF
TGTGCCAGCAGTGAACAGGGTGAATCCTACGAGCAGTACTTC
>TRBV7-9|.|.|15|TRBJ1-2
CASSSYPGPSRGYTF
TGTGCCAGCAGCTCCTACCCGGGGCCTTCGAGAGGCTACACCTTC
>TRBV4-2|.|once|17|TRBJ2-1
CASSQDVLADSYNEQFF
TGTGCCAGCAGCCAAGATGTACTAGCTGATTCCTACAATGAGCAGTTCTTC
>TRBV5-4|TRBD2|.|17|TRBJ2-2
CASSFGLAGPNTGELFF
TGTGCCAGCAGCTTCGGACTAGCGGGACCTAACACCGGGGAGCTGTTTTTT
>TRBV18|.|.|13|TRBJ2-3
CASSPGGPDTQYF
TGTGCCAGCTCACCAGGGGGGCCAGATACGCAGTATTTT
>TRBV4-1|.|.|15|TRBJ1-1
CASSQSAYRNTEAFF
TGCGCCAGCAGCCAATCAGCCTACCGGAACACTGAAGCTTTCTTT
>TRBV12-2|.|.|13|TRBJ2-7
CASRFGTPYEQYF
TGTGCAAGTCGCTTCGGGACTCCGTACGAGCAGTACTTC
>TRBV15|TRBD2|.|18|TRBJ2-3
CATSRPTIAGGGTDTQYF
TGTGCCACCAGCAGACCGACTATAGCGGGAGGAGGCACGGATACGCAGTATTTT
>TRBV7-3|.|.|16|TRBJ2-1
CASSLTVGASYNEQFF
TGTGCCAGCAGCTTAACGGTGGGGGCCTCCTACAATGAGCAGTTCTTC
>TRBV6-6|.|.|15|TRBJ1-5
CASSNGGNGNQPQHF
TGTGCCAGCAGTAACGGGGGGAACGGCAATCAGCCCCAGCATTTT
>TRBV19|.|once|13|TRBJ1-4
CATGSGINEKLFF
TGTGCCACAGGAAGCGGAATTAATGAAAAACTGTTTTTT